Listed here are 24 T cell receptor beta chains from one sample, sequenced in a study of blood T cells in healthy people across ages. It was with a sample-barcoded 5' primer and a J-beta primer mix that a second PCR of about 7 to 12 cycles was run. MiXCR, run by TCRdb on the 5' RACE reads, gives a single entry per CDR3 protein. The sample shows hundreds of thousands of distinct CDR3 sequences, approximately 35% of them seen only once. What was sequenced was blood. These receptors were taken from a man aged 18 to 29 in good health.

This chain connects TRBV29-1 to TRBJ1-2, with D hard to call. The CDR3 runs 12 residues. Germline V CDR1 and CDR2: SQVTM, ANQGSEA. Trimming shortened V by 0 bases and J by 6 bases, and 8 bases separated the two germline ends. CDR3 residues: CSVEDRRDGYTF. The CDR3, as DNA: TGCAGCGTTGAAGATCGGCGTGATGGCTACACCTTC.

The chain uses TRBV7-2 and TRBJ1-1; possible D gene TRBD1, 6 bases. Germline CDR1 is SGHTA and CDR2 is FQGNSA. The ends were cut back, 11 bases at V and 5 bases at J, with 12 bases in the middle. This CDR3 spans 11 amino acids. CDR3 DNA sequence: TGTGCCGAGGGGGGTGAGACTGAAGCTTTCTTT. This encodes CAEGGETEAFF.

At least ten counts were recorded for this clonotype. This chain connects TRBV4-2 to TRBJ1-2; possibly TRBD1 for D (5 bases). Trimming removed 0 bases at V and 5 bases at J, with 13 bases between. The germline gives CDR1 LGHNA, CDR2 YNFKEQ. The CDR3 contains 15 residues. For the CDR3, the DNA is TGTGCCAGCAGCCAAGATCGTACGACAGATTATGGCTACACCTTC. It codes for CASSQDRTTDYGYTF.

This clonotype was counted many times. The J gene is TRBJ2-2, the V gene TRBV20-1, with 13 bases identical to TRBD2. The CDR3 sequence is 19 residues long. Trimming at V came to 0 bases and at J to 4 bases, leaving 11 bases not matched to a gene. The germline V gene encodes CDR1 DFQATT and CDR2 SNEGSKA (reference sequence). CDR3 nucleotides: TGCAGTGCTAGAGATGCGGGAACTAGCGGGGGGGCATTCACCGGGGAGCTGTTTTTT. Its protein is CSARDAGTSGGAFTGELFF.

The chain joins TRBV6-6 to TRBJ1-5, with 12 bases lining up with TRBD1. There are 16 residues in the CDR3. Germline trimming cut 3 bases from V and 6 bases from J; bases unmatched to any gene: 6. Germline CDR1 MNHNY, CDR2 SVGAGI (reference sequence). CDR3 region: CASSYGDRGLGQPQHF. Here the CDR3 DNA reads TGTGCCAGCAGTTATGGGGACAGGGGGCTCGGTCAGCCCCAGCATTTT.

This clonotype showed up just a few times. The chain employs TRBV20-1 and TRBJ2-1; the match to TRBD2 covers 12 bases. Germline V lookup: CDR1 DFQATT, CDR2 SNEGSKA (reference sequence). CDR3 length: 15 residues. Trimming removed 6 bases from V and 5 bases from J; junction bases left unmatched: 8. This CDR3 reads CSAKLAGGFNNEQFF. The CDR3 nucleotides are TGCAGTGCCAAACTAGCGGGGGGCTTTAACAATGAGCAGTTCTTC.

The rearrangement joins TRBV4-1 to TRBJ2-7; 7 nucleotides agree with TRBD1. Trimming took 3 bases from V and 6 from J; bases not matched to a gene: 8. This CDR3 contains 14 residues. The germline gives CDR1 MGHRA, CDR2 YSYEKL. The CDR3, as DNA: TGCGCCAGCAGCCAGGGGACAGTAGCGAGCGAGCAGTACTTC. It translates to CASSQGTVASEQYF.

This clonotype has just a few counts. CDR3 DNA sequence: TGCAGTGCCCGAAGGGCAGGTAATCCGAACACTGAAGCTTTCTTT. Protein: CSARRAGNPNTEAFF. The V gene is TRBV20-1, the J gene TRBJ1-1; D call uncertain. Germline V gives CDR1 DFQATT, CDR2 SNEGSKA (reference sequence). Trimming left V 6 bases short and J 1 base short, with 18 bases between. This CDR3 region has 15 residues.

The chain employs TRBV12-3 or TRBV12-4 and TRBJ2-3, with a weak D call TRBD2 (5 bases). The V end was cut by 9 bases, the J end by 4 bases, with 17 bases between. The length of the CDR3 is 14 residues. The DNA for the CDR3 is TGTGCCAGTAGGCGAGGAGTTAGCGCAGATACGCAGTATTTT. It codes for CASRRGVSADTQYF.

This clonotype was found many times. The chain couples TRBV4-3 to TRBJ2-1, with a tentative D call TRBD2 (6 bases). V gave up 4 bases and J gave up 0 bases, with 10 bases separating them. Germline CDR1 is LGHNA and CDR2 is YSLEER. The CDR3 is 15 residues long. The CDR3 protein is CASSPGLSSYNEQFF. CDR3 in DNA: TGCGCCAGCAGCCCGGGACTTAGCTCCTACAATGAGCAGTTCTTC.

The chain joins TRBV7-2 to TRBJ2-1; D might be TRBD2 (6 bases). Germline CDR1 SGHTA, CDR2 FQGNSA. Trimming took 4 bases from V and 5 from J, leaving 24 bases between them. The CDR3 consists of 18 residues. The CDR3: CASSSTTALGRLDNEQFF. DNA for the CDR3: TGTGCCAGCAGCTCAACCACGGCGTTGGGTAGACTAGACAATGAGCAGTTCTTC.

V and J are TRBV7-9 and TRBJ1-2, with TRBD1 as a possible D gene (5 bases). V lost 7 bases and J lost 2, with 23 bases in between. There are 17 residues in the CDR3. Germline-derived CDR1 and CDR2 are SEHNR and FQNEAQ (reference sequence). The CDR3 DNA reads as TGTGCCAGCACCCCGCCCAGGGCGTTACTTGGGAACTATGGCTACACCTTC. This gives the protein CASTPPRALLGNYGYTF.

This clonotype was found many times. V and J are TRBV29-1 and TRBJ2-1, with 11 nucleotides matching TRBD2. The CDR3 contains 16 residues. Per germline, CDR1 SQVTM and CDR2 ANQGSEA. The trim removed 3 bases at V and 1 base at J, leaving 5 bases unmatched. CDR3: CSVEPLAGGSYNEQFF. For the CDR3, the DNA is TGCAGCGTTGAGCCTCTAGCGGGGGGTTCCTACAATGAGCAGTTCTTC.

Points on this clonotype: Germline is not matched at one junction end, which may reflect a read error. V is TRBV6-6 and J is TRBJ2-7; 10 bases agree with TRBD1. CDR3 length: 14 amino acids. From germline, CDR1 is MNHNY and CDR2 SVGAGI (reference sequence). The CDR3 DNA is TGTGCTAGCAGTTACGAGACAGGGGGCCACGAGCAGTACTTC. Translating it yields CASSYETGGHEQYF.

The J gene is TRBJ1-4, the V gene TRBV5-1, with D possibly TRBD1 on 6 matching bases. The length of the CDR3 is 16 residues. Germline V gene data show CDR1 as SGHRS and CDR2 as YFSETQ. Trimming shortened V by 4 bases and J by 0 bases, and 13 bases separated the two germline ends. This CDR3 reads CASSLLQGATNEKLFF. The CDR3 DNA reads as TGCGCCAGCAGCCTTTTACAGGGAGCAACTAATGAAAAACTGTTTTTT.

This clonotype was seen a handful of times. This chain joins TRBV2 and TRBJ1-4, with TRBD1 as a possible D gene (6 bases). CDR1 and CDR2 (germline): SNHLY, FYNNEI. V was clipped by 6 bases and J by 0 bases, with 11 bases between them. This CDR3 region has 15 residues. The CDR3 nucleotides are TGTGCCAGCAGAGACGGGACAACAACTAATGAAAAACTGTTTTTT. This codes for CASRDGTTTNEKLFF.

The chain employs TRBV19 and TRBJ2-1; D is undetermined. V shed 3 bases and J shed 9 bases, with 12 bases lying between them. CDR3 length equals 13 residues. Germline V gene lookup returns CDR1 LNHDA and CDR2 SQIVND (reference sequence). The CDR3 here is CASSIGEAAEQFF. CDR3 DNA sequence: TGTGCCAGTAGTATTGGTGAGGCTGCTGAGCAGTTCTTC.

This clonotype was counted only a few times. The rearrangement joins TRBV4-1 to TRBJ1-5, with D maybe TRBD1 (5 bases). There are 15 residues in the CDR3. V dropped 1 base and J dropped 6 bases, with 13 bases sitting between them. Germline CDR1 and CDR2: MGHRA and YSYEKL. CDR3 coding DNA: TGCGCCAGCAGCCAAGCACAAGGGACCCCTCAGCCCCAGCATTTT. This gives the protein CASSQAQGTPQPQHF.

The chain couples TRBV7-9 to TRBJ2-7, with 9 bases fitting TRBD1. Germline-derived CDR1 and CDR2 are SEHNR and FQNEAQ (reference sequence). There are 15 residues in the CDR3. V trimming: 5 bases; J trimming: 4 bases; junction bases outside the gene matches: 9. CDR3 nucleotides: TGTGCCAGCAGCGCCTTGGACAGGGGAAAATACGAGCAGTACTTC. Protein: CASSALDRGKYEQYF.

This clonotype was counted a few times. The chain links TRBV15 to TRBJ1-1, with unresolved D. Germline V gene lookup returns CDR1 LNHNV and CDR2 YYDKDF (reference sequence). This CDR3 is 14 amino acids long. Trimming cost V 0 bases and J 0 bases, with 5 bases left between them. In DNA form, the CDR3 reads TGTGCCACCAGCAGAGAGCCGATGAACACTGAAGCTTTCTTT. This sequence encodes CATSREPMNTEAFF.

This chain links TRBV6-5 with TRBJ2-1; 16 positions agree with TRBD2. There are 19 residues in the CDR3. J gave up 2 bases and V 0 bases, and 4 bases lay outside the gene matches. Germline lookup yields CDR1 MNHEY and CDR2 SVGAGI. CDR3 nucleotide sequence: TGTGCCAGCAGTTACTCCGGGACTAGCGGGGGGGCCCCCTACAATGAGCAGTTCTTC. Residues: CASSYSGTSGGAPYNEQFF.

The J gene is TRBJ2-2, the V gene TRBV10-3, with D possibly being TRBD2 (5 bases). CDR3 length: 15 amino acids. V gave up 5 bases and J gave up 0 bases, with 10 bases separating them. CDR1 is ENHRY, CDR2 SYGVKD, per germline. Written as DNA, the CDR3 is TGTGCCATCAGTTCCTCCGGGGCGAACACCGGGGAGCTGTTTTTT. This translates into CAISSSGANTGELFF.

Concerning this clonotype itself: A much larger clone differs from this one at a single base, so this may be a read error. The rearrangement uses TRBV5-1 and TRBJ1-2; 8 bases agree with TRBD1. The length of the CDR3 is 18 residues. The germline CDR1 and CDR2 sequences are SGHRS and YFSETQ. J gave up 4 bases and V 7 bases, and 21 bases lay outside the gene matches. The CDR3 region has the DNA TGCGCCAGCGCGTTGTCCCCCTGGGTGCAGGGGGCGGGCTATGGCTACACCTTC. Its translation is CASALSPWVQGAGYGYTF.

This clonotype was counted a few times. The chain carries TRBV3-1 and TRBJ1-2; no clear D gene. Germline CDR1 LGHDT, CDR2 YNNKEL (reference sequence). The V end lost 4 bases, the J end lost 8 bases, and 14 bases lay between the germline ends. This CDR3 contains 13 residues. CDR3 amino acids: CASSPGAAGGYTF. CDR3 sequence (DNA): TGTGCCAGCAGCCCTGGAGCAGCGGGGGGCTACACCTTC.